This entry concerns a single T cell receptor beta chain. This sample stems from a study of control samples from healthy donors and cancer patients. The germline V gene has CDR1 SGHKS and CDR2 YYEKEE (reference sequence). Trimming removed 0 bases from V and 5 bases from J, with 22 bases in between. The CDR3 length is 18 residues. TCRdb keeps only in-frame clones here, not all; method: immunoSEQ multiplex PCR. This table holds approximately 130,000 clones, around 87% found once. This rearrangement joins TRBV5-5 to TRBJ2-3; TRBD1 might be the D (7 bases). The source is a man in his fifties or sixties in good health. Sequencing input: blood. CDR3 nucleotide sequence: TGTGCCAGCAGCTTGGTTGGGCGTATGACAGGGAGGTTAGATACGCAGTATTTT. Protein sequence: CASSLVGRMTGRLDTQYF. The variable domain in full, completed from reference TRBV5-5 and TRBJ2-3, reads DAGVTQSPTHLIKTRGQQVTLRCSPISGHKSVSWYQQVLGQGPQFIFQYYEKEERGRGNFPDRFSARQFPNYSSELNVNALLLGDSALYLCASSLVGRMTGRLDTQYFGPGTRLTVL.